The rows below give T cell receptor beta chains drawn from one sample of a study of identifying expanded T cells in peripheral blood. Here immunoSEQ multiplex PCR was the method, and the copy in TCRdb shows in-frame clones only, minus some. The sample lists roughly 96,000 clones; approximately 88% were seen once. Sequenced sample: blood. These receptor sequences come from a person aged 18 to 70 in good health. CDR3s include the opening cysteine and the closing phenylalanine or tryptophan. Fields, in order: D gene, V gene, J gene, clone size, CDR3 DNA, CDR3 protein. D genes are given only for firm matches. Expanded clones get a size class; other rows say once, few or many, or leave the size out.

TRBD2	TRBV5-4	TRBJ2-7	once	TGTGCCAGCAGTTTGGGGGAGGGTGCCTACGAGCAGTACTTC	CASSLGEGAYEQYF
.	TRBV7-9	TRBJ2-7	.	TGTGCCAGCAGCTCAACGGACCCCACGTCGAGGGTGAGCGAGCAGTACTTC	CASSSTDPTSRVSEQYF
.	TRBV2	TRBJ1-1	.	TGTGCCAGCGCCTACAGGGTTCACACTGAAGCTTTCTTT	CASAYRVHTEAFF
.	TRBV10-3	TRBJ1-2	.	TGTGCCATCAGGGGGGGACTGTCGGGAGGCTATGGCTACACCTTC	CAIRGGLSGGYGYTF
.	TRBV2	TRBJ2-3	.	TGTGCCAGCAGTGAAGGATGGGTGGCGCAGTATTTT	CASSEGWVAQYF
TRBD1	TRBV5-1	TRBJ2-7	once	TGCGCCAGCAGACAGACAGGGGGCACCGAGCAGTACTTC	CASRQTGGTEQYF
.	TRBV19	TRBJ2-3	.	TGTGCCAGTAGTATAATGGGACCTAGCTTCGGCACAGATACGCAGTATTTT	CASSIMGPSFGTDTQYF
TRBD1	TRBV15	TRBJ1-3	.	TGTGCCACCAGCTCAAGACAGGGGGCTGGAAACACCATATATTTT	CATSSRQGAGNTIYF
TRBD2	TRBV10-3	TRBJ2-7	.	TGTGCCATCAGCGGACTAGTTGATGGTTACGAGCAGTACTTC	CAISGLVDGYEQYF
.	TRBV6-1	TRBJ2-5	.	TGTGCCAGCAATAACAGGGCTCAAGAGACCCAGTACTTC	CASNNRAQETQYF
.	TRBV5-1	TRBJ1-4	.	TGCGCCAGCAGCTCCTTAGGGGCAGCTCCTAATGAAAAACTGTTTTTT	CASSSLGAAPNEKLFF
.	TRBV5-1	TRBJ1-1	.	TGCGCCAGCAGCTTGGCGGCAGAGAACACTGAAGCTTTCTTT	CASSLAAENTEAFF
.	TRBV6-5	TRBJ1-3	.	TGTGCCACCGGCCTCGGGGGTTCCTCTGGAAACACCATATATTTT	CATGLGGSSGNTIYF
TRBD2	TRBV4-3	TRBJ2-1	.	TGCGCCAGCAGCCCCCAATCAGGTAGCGGGAGGGACAATGAGCAGTTCTTC	CASSPQSGSGRDNEQFF
.	TRBV6-1	TRBJ1-1	few	TGTGCCAGCAGTGACGGGGGGTGGGCTGAAGCTTTCTTT	CASSDGGWAEAFF
.	TRBV7-2	TRBJ1-5	.	TGTGCCAGCAGCTTCAAGTCCGGTCAGCCCCAGCATTTT	CASSFKSGQPQHF
TRBD1	TRBV7-8	TRBJ2-5	.	TGTGCCAGCAGCTTATCCCTAGGACAGGACCAAGAGACCCAGTACTTC	CASSLSLGQDQETQYF
TRBD2	TRBV7-9	TRBJ2-1	.	TGTGCCAGCAGCTCATTACTAGCGCCCTCCTACAATGAGCAGTTCTTC	CASSSLLAPSYNEQFF
.	TRBV6-1	TRBJ2-6	once	TGTGCCAGCGGAGGGGGCGCTGGGGCCAACGTCCTGACTTTC	CASGGGAGANVLTF
.	TRBV9	TRBJ1-3	.	TGTGCCAGCAGCGCCGGCTACCCCTCTGGAAACACCATATATTTT	CASSAGYPSGNTIYF
.	TRBV9	TRBJ2-2	few	TGTGCCAGCAGCGTAGTTCCCGACATTTACACCGGGGAGCTGTTTTTT	CASSVVPDIYTGELFF
.	TRBV21-1	TRBJ2-1	.	TGTGCCAGCAGCCGAAATACCCGGGCCCCCAGGGAGCAGTTCTTC	CASSRNTRAPREQFF
TRBD2	TRBV7-9	TRBJ2-5	.	TGTGCCAGCCAAGGACTAGCGGAAAGGCAAGAGACCCAGTACTTC	CASQGLAERQETQYF
TRBD2	TRBV2	TRBJ2-2	once	TGTGCCAGCAGTGCGCGCGGGGGGCACACCGGGGAGCTGTTTTTT	CASSARGGHTGELFF
.	TRBV13	TRBJ1-1	.	TGTGCCAGCAGTTATACTCCCGGGCTCCTGAGCACTGAAGCTTTCTTT	CASSYTPGLLSTEAFF
.	TRBV18	TRBJ2-7	.	TGTGCCAGCTCACCACTGGCCAGGGTCAAATCCTACGAGCAGTACTTC	CASSPLARVKSYEQYF
TRBD1	TRBV19	TRBJ1-4	.	TGTGCCAGTAGTATGTCCCGGGACAGGGTCGCAACTAATGAAAAACTGTTTTTT	CASSMSRDRVATNEKLFF
.	TRBV29-1	TRBJ2-3	.	TGCAGCGTTGGCCGGGGGGCCAGCACAGATACGCAGTATTTT	CSVGRGASTDTQYF
.	TRBV5-1	TRBJ2-6	.	TGCGCCAGCAGCTTGGACCCTACTGGGGCCAACGTCCTGACTTTC	CASSLDPTGANVLTF
.	TRBV10-3	TRBJ1-1	.	TGTGCCATCAGTGAGGACAGGAGGACTGAAGCTTTCTTT	CAISEDRRTEAFF
.	TRBV5-1	TRBJ2-6	.	TGCGCCAGCTCCCCCGGTTTTAGGGGGGCCAACGTCCTGACTTTC	CASSPGFRGANVLTF
TRBD1	TRBV19	TRBJ1-4	.	TGTGCCAGTAGTATCTTGGACAGGGGTGAAAAACTGTTTTTT	CASSILDRGEKLFF
.	TRBV19	TRBJ2-2	.	TGTGCCAGTAGTATGGGTAACTACCCCGGGGAGCTGTTTTTT	CASSMGNYPGELFF
TRBD2	TRBV30	TRBJ2-7	.	TGTGCCTGGAGTGGGGGGACTAGCGGGAGGTGGGAGCAGTACTTC	CAWSGGTSGRWEQYF
TRBD1	TRBV10-3	TRBJ2-2	.	TGTGCCATCAGGACCGGGACAGGGGACACCGGGGAGCTGTTTTTT	CAIRTGTGDTGELFF
.	TRBV18	TRBJ2-2	.	TGTGCCAGCTCACCACCTCTCTTGAGGGGACGGACCGGGGAGCTGTTTTTT	CASSPPLLRGRTGELFF
.	TRBV5-1	TRBJ2-2	.	TGCGCCAGCAGCTTAGGAGGCCTTCACTCCACCGGGGAGCTGTTTTTT	CASSLGGLHSTGELFF
TRBD2	TRBV9	TRBJ2-7	.	TGTGCCAGCAGCGTCGGACTAGCGGGAACCACCTCCTACGAGCAGTACTTC	CASSVGLAGTTSYEQYF
.	TRBV18	TRBJ1-1	.	TGTGCCAGCTCACTAGTCTTAGAGGGGCGCGCAGCTTTCTTT	CASSLVLEGRAAFF
.	TRBV6-5	TRBJ1-2	.	TGTGCCAGCAGTTACACCGACACAGGGTATGGCTACACCTTC	CASSYTDTGYGYTF
.	TRBV7-9	TRBJ2-7	.	TGTGCCAGCAGCGACAATGTCGTCGTAGGAGAGCAGTACTTC	CASSDNVVVGEQYF
TRBD1	TRBV30	TRBJ1-4	.	TGTGCCGGCAGGGACAGCCAGGAAAAACTGTTTTTT	CAGRDSQEKLFF
TRBD2	TRBV10-3	TRBJ2-5	.	TGTGCCATCAGTGGGTTGCGGGGGGCTCGGGAGACCCAGTACTTC	CAISGLRGARETQYF
.	TRBV9	TRBJ2-7	.	TGTGCCAGCAGCGCGGGGTCAGCCTACGAGCAGTACTTC	CASSAGSAYEQYF
.	TRBV5-1	TRBJ2-3	.	TGCGCCAGCAGGTTCGCCCCCTGGGGCACAGATACGCAGTATTTT	CASRFAPWGTDTQYF
.	TRBV7-9	TRBJ2-5	few	TGTGCCAGCAGCTTTCGCTCAGGGAGGGAGACCCAGTACTTC	CASSFRSGRETQYF
TRBD1	TRBV30	TRBJ1-6	.	TGTGCCTGGAGTGCACAGGGGAAAAGGAGTTCACCCCTCCACTTT	CAWSAQGKRSSPLHF
.	TRBV13	TRBJ1-1	.	TGTGCCAGCAGCTTAATCGGGAAGTCGACTGAAGCTTTCTTT	CASSLIGKSTEAFF
.	TRBV29-1	TRBJ1-1	few	TGCAGCGTTGGATACAGGACCAACACTGAAGCTTTCTTT	CSVGYRTNTEAFF
.	TRBV5-1	TRBJ2-7	.	TGCGCCAGCAGCTTGGGAAGGGGCGCGGTATCCGAGCAGTACTTC	CASSLGRGAVSEQYF
.	TRBV7-7	TRBJ2-5	.	TGTGCCAGCAGCTCCCAGAGGGGCGGAGAGACCCAGTACTTC	CASSSQRGGETQYF
.	TRBV6-6	TRBJ1-1	.	TGTGCCAGCAGTTACTCGACGGCGGGGACTGAAGCTTTCTTT	CASSYSTAGTEAFF
.	TRBV25-1	TRBJ1-1	once	TGTGCCAGCAGTGAGGGGGGGGCCTTGAACACTGAAGCTTTCTTT	CASSEGGALNTEAFF
.	TRBV7-9	TRBJ2-5	.	TGTGCCAGCAGCCCCAACAGCCAAGAGACCCAGTACTTC	CASSPNSQETQYF